Below, one T cell receptor (beta chain) is given with its context. This entry belongs to a study of T cell changes during pregnancy in multiple sclerosis. Using immunoSEQ multiplex PCR, the repertoire was profiled, and TCRdb retains in-frame clones only, with some absent. The table includes 65,000 to 70,000 clones, 85% to 95% detected once. Germline CDR1 and CDR2: SGHTA and FQGNSA. The CDR3 has 14 residues. With 5 bases removed from V and 6 bases from J, the gap between germline ends came to 14 bases. Specimen: peripheral blood, collected in the third trimester of pregnancy. The genes are TRBV7-2 and TRBJ1-5; tentative D call: TRBD1 (5 bases). The receptor was derived from a female donor in good health, enrolled as a control in a pregnancy study. CDR3 region: CASSPFGASQPQHF. The DNA of the CDR3 is TGTGCCAGCAGCCCCTTTGGGGCGAGTCAGCCCCAGCATTTT.